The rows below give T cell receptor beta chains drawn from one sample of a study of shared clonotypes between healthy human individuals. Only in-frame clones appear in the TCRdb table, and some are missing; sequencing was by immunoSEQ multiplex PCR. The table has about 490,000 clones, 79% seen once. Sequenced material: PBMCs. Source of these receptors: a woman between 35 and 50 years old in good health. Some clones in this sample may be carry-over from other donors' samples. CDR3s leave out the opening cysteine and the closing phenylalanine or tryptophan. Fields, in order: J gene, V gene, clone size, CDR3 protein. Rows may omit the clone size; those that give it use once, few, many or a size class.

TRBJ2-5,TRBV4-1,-,ASSRTRGETQY
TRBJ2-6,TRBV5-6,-,ASSSYGVSGANVLT
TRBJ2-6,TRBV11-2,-,ASSSGTSGANVLT
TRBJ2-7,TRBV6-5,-,ASSYFPGSYEQY
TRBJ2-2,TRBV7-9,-,ASSPRTSGRAHTGELF
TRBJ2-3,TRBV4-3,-,ASSQDVDTSGSDTQY
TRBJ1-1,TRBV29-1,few,SAHRPDIPGDTEAF
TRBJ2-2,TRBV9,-,ASSPLAGAGTGELF
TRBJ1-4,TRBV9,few,ASSVADIPNEKLF
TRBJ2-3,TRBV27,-,ASSSARRDTQY
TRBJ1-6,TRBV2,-,ASNREAYNSPLH
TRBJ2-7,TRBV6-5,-,ASSYSVHEQY
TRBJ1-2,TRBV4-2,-,ASSPTGGAVPYGYT
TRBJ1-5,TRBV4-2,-,ASSQDYGQISNQPQH
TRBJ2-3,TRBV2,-,ASRGELSTDTQY
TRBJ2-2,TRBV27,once,ASSPREATNTGELF
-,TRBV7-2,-,ASSLGTSGISNEQY
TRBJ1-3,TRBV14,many,ASSQASGNTIY
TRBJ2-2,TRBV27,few,ASSLWGGPGELF
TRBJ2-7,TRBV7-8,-,ASSPTSGRIEQY
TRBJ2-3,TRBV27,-,ASCFGEPSTDTQY
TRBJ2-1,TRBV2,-,ASLGLAGVYEQF
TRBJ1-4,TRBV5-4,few,ASSWGTGEKLF
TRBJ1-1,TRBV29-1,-,SVDRAGNTEAF
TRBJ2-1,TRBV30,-,AWSLLSEQF
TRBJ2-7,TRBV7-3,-,ANIELANKNYEQY
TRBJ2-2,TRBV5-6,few,ASSLGYTGTGELF
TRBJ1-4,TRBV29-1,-,SVRHRGWGEKLF
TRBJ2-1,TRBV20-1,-,SATEHEQF